A single sample is the source of the 25 T cell receptor beta chains below, sequenced in a study of blood T cell repertoires in COVID-19. The table came from immunoSEQ multiplex PCR; TCRdb's copy has only in-frame clones and leaves some out. The sample lists some 240,000 clones; about 81% were seen once. What was sequenced was peripheral blood. These receptors originate from an older woman with active or convalescent COVID-19.

The chain employs TRBV3-1 (or the pseudogene TRBV3-2) and TRBJ1-2; maybe TRBD1 (6 bases). CDR3 length: 16 amino acids. Germline values: CDR1 LGHDT, CDR2 YNNKEL (reference sequence). V gave up 1 base and J gave up 8 bases, with 20 bases separating them. CDR3 sequence (DNA): TGTGCCAGCAGCCAAGTCTTGGGCAGGGGACCGAAGGGCTACACCTTC. Translating gives CASSQVLGRGPKGYTF.

The chain employs TRBV7-9 and TRBJ1-1; D gene ambiguous. CDR3 length equals 13 residues. V lost 1 base to trimming and J lost 8 bases, with 11 bases between them. Germline V lookup: CDR1 SEHNR, CDR2 FQNEAQ (reference sequence). The CDR3 loop is CASSLVKLREAFF. The CDR3 DNA follows: TGTGCCAGCAGCTTAGTTAAACTGAGGGAAGCTTTCTTT.

Notes on this clone: In the same sample, other DNA sequences code for this CDR3. This chain connects TRBV5-1 to TRBJ1-6, with D possibly matching TRBD1 (6 bases). CDR1 is SGHRS and CDR2 is YFSETQ in the germline V gene. V lost 2 bases and J 6 bases, leaving 12 bases between the germline ends. This CDR3 region has 15 residues. The CDR3, as DNA: TGCGCCAGCAGCTTTACAGGGACCGGTAATTCACCCCTCCACTTT. It specifies CASSFTGTGNSPLHF.

The J gene is TRBJ1-4, the V gene TRBV7-9, with D possibly being TRBD1 (5 bases). This CDR3 is 15 amino acids long. CDR1 is SEHNR, CDR2 FQNEAQ, per germline (reference sequence). Trimming stripped 2 bases from V and 5 bases from J, with 12 bases between. CDR3 in DNA: TGTGCCAGCAGCTTACCTACAGGCCTGAATGAAAAACTGTTTTTT. Residues: CASSLPTGLNEKLFF.

The chain employs TRBV3-1 (or the pseudogene TRBV3-2) and TRBJ2-1, with 7 bases identical to TRBD2. With V trimmed by 3 bases and J by 13 bases, 9 bases remained unmatched. The CDR3 is 13 amino acids. Germline V gene data show CDR1 as LGHDT and CDR2 as YNNKEL (reference sequence). The CDR3 DNA reads as TGTGCCAGCAGCCATCTAGGACTAGATCCACAGTTCTTC. It specifies CASSHLGLDPQFF.

The chain employs TRBV18 and TRBJ1-4; tentative D call: TRBD1 (5 bases). The CDR3 consists of 15 residues. The V gene's germline CDR1 is KGHSH and CDR2 LQKENI. V gave up 1 base and J gave up 3 bases, with 9 bases separating them. CDR3 nucleotides: TGTGCCAGCTCACCACTGACAGCTCCTAATGAAAAACTGTTTTTT. Translation gives CASSPLTAPNEKLFF.

V usage is TRBV2 and J usage is TRBJ2-6, with D tentatively TRBD1 (6 bases). V lost 4 bases to trimming and J lost 4 bases, with 11 bases between them. In germline, CDR1 is SNHLY, CDR2 FYNNEI. This CDR3 has 15 amino acids. The CDR3 sequence: CASSGRQAGANVLTF. The CDR3 DNA sequence: TGTGCCAGCAGTGGGCGACAGGCCGGGGCCAACGTCCTGACTTTC. Based on the CDR3 plus reference TRBV2 and TRBJ2-6, the full variable domain is EPEVTQTPSHQVTQMGQEVILRCVPISNHLYFYWYRQILGQKVEFLVSFYNNEISEKSEIFDDQFSVERPDGSNFTLKIRSTKLEDSAMYFCASSGRQAGANVLTFGAGSRLTVL.

The chain has TRBV7-9 and TRBJ2-2; tentative D call: TRBD2 (6 bases). The germline V gene encodes CDR1 SEHNR and CDR2 FQNEAQ (reference sequence). V was pared by 3 bases and J by 3 bases, with 11 bases between. This CDR3 spans 15 amino acids. The CDR3 protein is CASSFGGIDTGELFF. DNA for the CDR3: TGTGCCAGCAGCTTCGGAGGGATAGACACCGGGGAGCTGTTTTTT.

V and J are TRBV5-1 and TRBJ2-3; maybe TRBD2 (5 bases). V gave up 0 bases and J gave up 4 bases, with 9 bases separating them. This CDR3 is 14 amino acids long. The V gene's germline CDR1 is SGHRS and CDR2 YFSETQ. CDR3 coding DNA: TGCGCCAGCAGCTTGGTCGGAGGCCCAGATACGCAGTATTTT. Its protein is CASSLVGGPDTQYF.

V and J are TRBV5-1 and TRBJ2-5; D perhaps matches TRBD2 (6 bases). The V end was cut by 5 bases, the J end by 4 bases, with 12 bases between. CDR1 SGHRS and CDR2 YFSETQ come from the germline V gene. There are 13 residues in the CDR3. The CDR3 here is CASREGRGETQYF. The CDR3 DNA reads TGCGCCAGCAGGGAGGGCCGGGGAGAGACCCAGTACTTC.

This clone was seen only once. The rearrangement uses TRBV4-1 and TRBJ1-1; D is perhaps TRBD1 (5 bases). This CDR3 comprises 18 residues. Germline assignment: CDR1 MGHRA and CDR2 YSYEKL. V was clipped by 4 bases and J by 0 bases, with 21 bases between them. CDR3 DNA: TGCGCCAGCAGCCCAGGGTTAGGTAGAAACAGATTGAACACTGAAGCTTTCTTT. This sequence encodes CASSPGLGRNRLNTEAFF.

The chain uses TRBV27 and TRBJ1-2; the match to TRBD1 covers 9 bases. The germline V gene has CDR1 MNHEY and CDR2 SMNVEV (reference sequence). Germline trimming cut 2 bases from V and 7 bases from J; bases unmatched to any gene: 8. CDR3 size: 15 residues. The CDR3 sequence is CASSLQRQGGGGYTF. Written as DNA, the CDR3 is TGTGCCAGCAGTTTACAACGACAGGGGGGAGGTGGCTACACCTTC.

The rearrangement links TRBV6-6 to TRBJ1-5; 8 nucleotides match TRBD1. Germline values: CDR1 MNHNY, CDR2 SVGAGI (reference sequence). V lost 5 bases, J lost 1 base, and 10 bases stayed unmatched. The CDR3 has 17 residues. The CDR3 DNA follows: TGTGCCAGCAGTCGGACAGGGCCCCCGAGGAGCAATCAGCCCCAGCATTTT. This gives the protein CASSRTGPPRSNQPQHF.

The chain uses TRBV6-5 and TRBJ2-5, with D perhaps TRBD2 (5 bases). V was clipped by 0 bases and J by 3 bases, with 8 bases between them. The CDR3 runs to 14 residues. Germline-derived CDR1 and CDR2 are MNHEY and SVGAGI. CDR3 region: CASSYSRGKETQYF. The CDR3 DNA is TGTGCCAGCAGTTACTCCCGGGGTAAAGAGACCCAGTACTTC.

J is TRBJ2-5 and V is TRBV4-2, with D maybe TRBD2 (5 bases). Germline-derived CDR1 and CDR2 are LGHNA and YNFKEQ. This CDR3 comprises 14 residues. Trimming stripped 1 base from V and 5 bases from J, with 11 bases between. The CDR3 region is CASSQGEGPETQYF. In DNA, the CDR3 is TGTGCCAGCAGCCAAGGTGAGGGCCCGGAGACCCAGTACTTC.

This rearrangement joins TRBV18 to TRBJ1-4, with a tentative D call TRBD1 (5 bases). The CDR3 has 16 amino acids. Per germline, CDR1 KGHSH and CDR2 LQKENI. Deletions cut 3 bases from V and 5 bases from J, with 16 bases between. CDR3 in amino acids: CASSPQQGGTNEKLFF. The CDR3 DNA is TGTGCCAGCTCACCCCAGCAGGGTGGTACCAATGAAAAACTGTTTTTT. The variable domain in full, completed from reference TRBV18 and TRBJ1-4, reads NAGVMQNPRHLVRRRGQEARLRCSPMKGHSHVYWYRQLPEEGLKFMVYLQKENIIDESGMPKERFSAEFPKEGPSILRIQQVVRGDSAAYFCASSPQQGGTNEKLFFGSGTQLSVL.

V usage is TRBV7-8 and J usage is TRBJ2-7, with 8 bases aligning to TRBD1. CDR1 is SGHVS and CDR2 is FQNEAQ in the germline V gene. The CDR3 consists of 14 residues. V lost 1 base, J lost 5 bases, and 4 bases stayed unmatched. The DNA for the CDR3 is TGTGCCAGCAGCTTAGTCGAGACAGGGGACGAGCAGTACTTC. This translates into CASSLVETGDEQYF.

This sequence joins TRBV6-7 and TRBJ1-5, with D uncertain. TRBV6-7 is an ORF for which the function is uncertain. CDR3 length equals 16 residues. Trimming removed 6 bases from V and 0 bases from J, with 15 bases in between. The CDR3 reads CASRSAQKFSNQPQHF. CDR3 nucleotides: TGTGCCAGCAGAAGCGCCCAAAAGTTTAGCAATCAGCCCCAGCATTTT.

The V call is TRBV6-1, the J call TRBJ1-2; D is perhaps TRBD1 (6 bases). Germline V gene lookup returns CDR1 MNHNS and CDR2 SASEGT. V lost 6 bases and J lost 10, with 15 bases in between. This CDR3 has 12 residues. CDR3 residues: CASRGSGVSYTF. In nucleotides, the CDR3 is TGTGCCAGCAGGGGGTCAGGGGTGTCCTACACCTTC.

This chain connects TRBV3-1 (or the pseudogene TRBV3-2) to TRBJ1-6; TRBD1 aligns across 7 bases. There are 15 residues in the CDR3. Per the germline V gene, CDR1 is LGHDT and CDR2 is YNNKEL (reference sequence). The junction had 1 base not matched to a gene; V was cut back by 1 base and J by 4 bases. CDR3 protein: CASSQAQGYNSPLHF. CDR3 in DNA: TGTGCCAGCAGCCAAGCACAGGGGTATAATTCACCCCTCCACTTT.

The V gene is TRBV2, the J gene TRBJ2-7, with a weak D call TRBD1 (5 bases). The CDR3 spans 16 residues. V was clipped by 0 bases and J by 2 bases, with 14 bases between them. The V gene's germline CDR1 is SNHLY and CDR2 FYNNEI. The CDR3 is CASSEALQGRAYEQYF. The DNA of the CDR3 is TGTGCCAGCAGTGAAGCGCTCCAGGGTCGGGCCTACGAGCAGTACTTC.

The chain is built from TRBV10-3 and TRBJ1-1; 8 positions match TRBD1. Per germline, CDR1 ENHRY and CDR2 SYGVKD. CDR3 size: 15 residues. The V gene end was trimmed by 3 bases and the J gene end by 0 bases; junction bases not matched to a gene: 3. Written as DNA, the CDR3 is TGTGCCATCAGTGAAGGGACAGGAATGAACACTGAAGCTTTCTTT. This gives the protein CAISEGTGMNTEAFF.

This chain connects TRBV9 to TRBJ1-3; TRBD1 matches 10 bases. V dropped 4 bases and J dropped 1; count of bases not matched to a gene: 17. Germline CDR1 SGDLS, CDR2 YYNGEE. CDR3 length: 20 residues. CDR3 sequence reads: CASSQMGGTGDYISGNTIYF. CDR3 sequence (DNA): TGTGCCAGCAGCCAAATGGGAGGGACAGGGGACTACATTTCTGGAAACACCATATATTTT.

The chain carries TRBV5-5 and TRBJ1-3, with no clear D. Germline lookup yields CDR1 SGHKS and CDR2 YYEKEE (reference sequence). This CDR3 region has 15 residues. V was cut by 6 bases and J by 2 bases, with 15 bases left in between. CDR3 sequence reads: CASIFGESPGNTIYF. The CDR3 DNA reads as TGTGCCAGCATCTTCGGGGAATCCCCTGGAAACACCATATATTTT.

The rearrangement links TRBV6-5 to TRBJ1-6; D is perhaps TRBD1 (5 bases). The V gene's germline CDR1 is MNHEY and CDR2 SVGAGI. The germline V and J ends were trimmed by 2 bases and 6 bases, with 11 bases remaining between them. The CDR3 covers 15 residues. In DNA form, the CDR3 reads TGTGCCAGCAGTTACAGTGGCGGGGGTAATTCACCCCTCCACTTT. It codes for CASSYSGGGNSPLHF.